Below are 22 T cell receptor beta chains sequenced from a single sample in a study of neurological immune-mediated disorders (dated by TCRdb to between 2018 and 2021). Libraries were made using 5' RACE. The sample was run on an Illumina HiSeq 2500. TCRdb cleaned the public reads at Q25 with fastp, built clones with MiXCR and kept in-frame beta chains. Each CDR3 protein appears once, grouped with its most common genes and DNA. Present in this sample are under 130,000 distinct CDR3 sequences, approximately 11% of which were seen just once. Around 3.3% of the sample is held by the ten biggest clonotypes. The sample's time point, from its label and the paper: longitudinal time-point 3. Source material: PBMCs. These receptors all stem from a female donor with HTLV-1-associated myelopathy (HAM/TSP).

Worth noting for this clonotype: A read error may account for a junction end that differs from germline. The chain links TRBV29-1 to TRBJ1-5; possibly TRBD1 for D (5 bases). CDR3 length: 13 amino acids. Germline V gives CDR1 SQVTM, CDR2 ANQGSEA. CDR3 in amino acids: CSAAGNYNHPQHF. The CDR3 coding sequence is TGCAGCGCAGCAGGGAATTACAATCATCCCCAGCATTTT.

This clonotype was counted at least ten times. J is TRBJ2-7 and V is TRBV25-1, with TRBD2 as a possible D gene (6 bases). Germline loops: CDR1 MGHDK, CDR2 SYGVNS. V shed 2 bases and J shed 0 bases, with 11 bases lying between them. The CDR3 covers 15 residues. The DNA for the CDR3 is TGTGCCAGCAGTGAAAGTGGGGGGAGCTCCTACGAGCAGTACTTC. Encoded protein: CASSESGGSSYEQYF.

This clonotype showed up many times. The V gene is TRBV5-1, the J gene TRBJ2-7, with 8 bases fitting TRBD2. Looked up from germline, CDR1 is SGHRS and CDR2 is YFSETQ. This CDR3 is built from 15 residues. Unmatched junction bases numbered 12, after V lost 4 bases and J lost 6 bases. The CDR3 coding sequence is TGCGCCAGCAGCGCGGCGGTCCGGGGGGGCAGCGAGCAGTACTTC. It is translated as CASSAAVRGGSEQYF.

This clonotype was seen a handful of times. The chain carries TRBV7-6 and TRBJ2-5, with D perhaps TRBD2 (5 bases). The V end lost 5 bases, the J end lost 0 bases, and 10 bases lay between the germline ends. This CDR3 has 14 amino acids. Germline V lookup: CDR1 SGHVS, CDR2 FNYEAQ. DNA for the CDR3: TGTGCCAGCAGCATTCGACTATACCAAGAGACCCAGTACTTC. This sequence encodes CASSIRLYQETQYF. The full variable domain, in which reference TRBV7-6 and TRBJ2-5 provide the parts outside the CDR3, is GAGVSQSPRYKVTKRGQDVALRCDPISGHVSLYWYRQALGQGPEFLTYFNYEAQQDKSGLPNDRFSAERPEGSISTLTIQRTEQRDSAMYRCASSIRLYQETQYFGPGTRLLVL.

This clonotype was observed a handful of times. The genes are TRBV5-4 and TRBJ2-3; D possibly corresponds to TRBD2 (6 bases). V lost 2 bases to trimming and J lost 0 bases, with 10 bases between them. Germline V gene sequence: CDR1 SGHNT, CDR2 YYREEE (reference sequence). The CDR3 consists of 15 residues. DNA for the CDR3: TGTGCCAGCAGCTTCGCGGGACGTAGCACAGATACGCAGTATTTT. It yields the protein CASSFAGRSTDTQYF.

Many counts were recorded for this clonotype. Here the CDR3 DNA reads TGTGCCAGCAGCAACCCCCCGGGACAGGGGACTAGAGGTAGATCCTACAATGAGCAGTTCTTC. Translated, it gives CASSNPPGQGTRGRSYNEQFF. The chain links TRBV21-1 to TRBJ2-1; the table's D call, TRBD1, has no DNA check behind it. TRBV21-1 is a pseudogene locus. The CDR3 extends over 21 amino acids.

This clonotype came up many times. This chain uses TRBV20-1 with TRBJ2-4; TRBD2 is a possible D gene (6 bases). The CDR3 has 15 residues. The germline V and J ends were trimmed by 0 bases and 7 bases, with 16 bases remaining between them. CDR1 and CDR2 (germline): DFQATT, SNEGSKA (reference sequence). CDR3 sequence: CSAREAGTAWNIQYF. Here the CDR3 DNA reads TGCAGTGCTAGAGAGGCCGGGACTGCTTGGAACATTCAGTACTTC.

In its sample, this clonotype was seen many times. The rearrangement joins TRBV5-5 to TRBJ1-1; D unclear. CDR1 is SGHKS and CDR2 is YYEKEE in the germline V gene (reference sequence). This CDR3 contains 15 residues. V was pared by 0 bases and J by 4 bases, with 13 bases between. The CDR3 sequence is CASSLAGVGGTEAFF. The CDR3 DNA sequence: TGTGCCAGCAGCTTGGCAGGAGTGGGTGGCACTGAAGCTTTCTTT. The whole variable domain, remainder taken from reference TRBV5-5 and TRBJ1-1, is DAGVTQSPTHLIKTRGQQVTLRCSPISGHKSVSWYQQVLGQGPQFIFQYYEKEERGRGNFPDRFSARQFPNYSSELNVNALLLGDSALYLCASSLAGVGGTEAFFGQGTRLTVV.

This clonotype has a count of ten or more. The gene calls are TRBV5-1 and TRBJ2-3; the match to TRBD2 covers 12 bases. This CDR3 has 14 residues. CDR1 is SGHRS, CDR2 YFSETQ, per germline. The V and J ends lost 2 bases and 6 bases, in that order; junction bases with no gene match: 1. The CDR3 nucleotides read TGCGCCAGCAGCTTTGGACTAGCGGGGGATACGCAGTATTTT. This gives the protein CASSFGLAGDTQYF.

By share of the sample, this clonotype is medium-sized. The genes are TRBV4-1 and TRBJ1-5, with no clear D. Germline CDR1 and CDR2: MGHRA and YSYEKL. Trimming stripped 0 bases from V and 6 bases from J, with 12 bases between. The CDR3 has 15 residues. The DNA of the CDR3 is TGCGCCAGCAGCCAAGAGGGTTATTTTAGTCAGCCCCAGCATTTT. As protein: CASSQEGYFSQPQHF.

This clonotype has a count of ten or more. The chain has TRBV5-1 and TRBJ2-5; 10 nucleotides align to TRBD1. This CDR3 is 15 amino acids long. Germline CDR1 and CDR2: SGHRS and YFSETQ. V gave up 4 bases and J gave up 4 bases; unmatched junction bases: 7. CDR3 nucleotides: TGCGCCAGCAGCACCGGGGACAGGGGCCCAGAGACCCAGTACTTC. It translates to CASSTGDRGPETQYF.

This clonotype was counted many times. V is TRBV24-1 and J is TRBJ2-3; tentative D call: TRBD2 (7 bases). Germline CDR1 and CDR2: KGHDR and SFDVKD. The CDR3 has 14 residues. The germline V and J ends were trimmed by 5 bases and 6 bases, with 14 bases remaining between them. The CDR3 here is CATSGGGGQDTQYF. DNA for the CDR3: TGTGCCACCAGTGGGGGGGGGGGCCAGGATACGCAGTATTTT.

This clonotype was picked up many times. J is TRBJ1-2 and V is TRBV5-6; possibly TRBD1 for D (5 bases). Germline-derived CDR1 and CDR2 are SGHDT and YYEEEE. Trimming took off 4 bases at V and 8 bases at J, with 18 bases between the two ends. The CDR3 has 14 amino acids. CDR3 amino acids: CASSPGMAARGYTF. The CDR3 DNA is TGTGCCAGCAGCCCAGGGATGGCAGCAAGAGGCTACACCTTC.

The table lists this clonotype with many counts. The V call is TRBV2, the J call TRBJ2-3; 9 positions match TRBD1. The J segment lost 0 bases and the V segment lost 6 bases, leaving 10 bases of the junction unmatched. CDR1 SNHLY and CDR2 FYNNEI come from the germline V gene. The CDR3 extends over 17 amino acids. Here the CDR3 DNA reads TGTGCCAGCAGGACAGGGGGTTTAGCCCGGAGCACAGATACGCAGTATTTT. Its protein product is CASRTGGLARSTDTQYF.

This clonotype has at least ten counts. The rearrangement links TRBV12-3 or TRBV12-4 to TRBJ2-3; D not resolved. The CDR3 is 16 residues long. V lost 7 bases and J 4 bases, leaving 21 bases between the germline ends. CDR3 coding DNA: TGTGCCAGCACTTTGCGTGGAGTCCTCAAGGCAGATACGCAGTATTTT. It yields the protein CASTLRGVLKADTQYF.

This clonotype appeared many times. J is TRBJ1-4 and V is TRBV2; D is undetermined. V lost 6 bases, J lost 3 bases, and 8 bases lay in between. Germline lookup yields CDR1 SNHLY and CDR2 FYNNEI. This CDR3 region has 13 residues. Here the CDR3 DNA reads TGTGCCAGCAGAAGGACGGCTAATGAAAAACTGTTTTTT. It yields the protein CASRRTANEKLFF.

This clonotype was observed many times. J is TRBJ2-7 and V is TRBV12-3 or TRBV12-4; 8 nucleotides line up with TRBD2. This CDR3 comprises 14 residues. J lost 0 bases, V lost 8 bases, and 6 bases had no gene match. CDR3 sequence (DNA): TGTGCCAGCTCGGGCGGGGGGAGCTCCTACGAGCAGTACTTC. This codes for CASSGGGSSYEQYF.

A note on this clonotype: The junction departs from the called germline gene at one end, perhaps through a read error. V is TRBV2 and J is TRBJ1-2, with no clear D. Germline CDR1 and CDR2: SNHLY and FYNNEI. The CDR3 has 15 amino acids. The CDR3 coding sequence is TGTGCCAACAGTGTTGGCCCTTTCAGCACCTATGGCTACACCTTC. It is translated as CANSVGPFSTYGYTF.

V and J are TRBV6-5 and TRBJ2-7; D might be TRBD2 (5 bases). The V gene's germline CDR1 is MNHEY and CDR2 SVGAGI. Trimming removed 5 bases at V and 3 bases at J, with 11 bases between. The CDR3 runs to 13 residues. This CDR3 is CASSPSGLYEQYF. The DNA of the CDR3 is TGTGCCAGCAGTCCAAGCGGCCTCTACGAGCAGTACTTC.

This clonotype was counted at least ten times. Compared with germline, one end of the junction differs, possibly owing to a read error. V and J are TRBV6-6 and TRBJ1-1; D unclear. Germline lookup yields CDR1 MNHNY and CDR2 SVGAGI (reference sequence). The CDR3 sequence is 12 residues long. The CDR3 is CAGSRGLTEAFF. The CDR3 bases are TGTGCCGGCAGCCGGGGTCTGACTGAAGCTTTCTTT.

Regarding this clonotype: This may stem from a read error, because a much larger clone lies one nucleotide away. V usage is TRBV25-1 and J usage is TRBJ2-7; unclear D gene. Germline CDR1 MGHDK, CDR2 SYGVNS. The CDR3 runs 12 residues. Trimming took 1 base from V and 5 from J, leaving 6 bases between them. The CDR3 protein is CASSELTDEQYF. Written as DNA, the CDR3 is TGTGCCAGCAGTGAATTGACCGACGAGCAGTACTTC.

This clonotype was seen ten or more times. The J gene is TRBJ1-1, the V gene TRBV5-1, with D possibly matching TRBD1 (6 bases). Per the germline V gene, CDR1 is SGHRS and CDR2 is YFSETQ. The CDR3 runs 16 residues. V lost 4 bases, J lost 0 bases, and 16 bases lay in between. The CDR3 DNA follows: TGCGCCAGCAGCGCGGGCGGATCAGGGGTGAACACTGAAGCTTTCTTT. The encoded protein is CASSAGGSGVNTEAFF.